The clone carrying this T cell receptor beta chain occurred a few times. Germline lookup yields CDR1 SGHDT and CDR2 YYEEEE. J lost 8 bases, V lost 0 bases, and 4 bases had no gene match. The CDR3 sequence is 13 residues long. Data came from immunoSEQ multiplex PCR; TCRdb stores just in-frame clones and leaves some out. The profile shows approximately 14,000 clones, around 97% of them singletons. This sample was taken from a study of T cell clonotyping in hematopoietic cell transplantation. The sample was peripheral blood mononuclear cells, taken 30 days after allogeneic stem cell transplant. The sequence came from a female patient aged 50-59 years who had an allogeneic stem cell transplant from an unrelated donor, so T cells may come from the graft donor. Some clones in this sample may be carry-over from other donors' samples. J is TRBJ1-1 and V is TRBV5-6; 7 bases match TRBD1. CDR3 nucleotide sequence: TGTGCCAGCAGCTTGGTTCAGGGGGGGGAAGCTTTCTTT. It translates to CASSLVQGGEAFF.